The 25 T cell receptor beta chains below were found in one sample sequenced in a study of CXCR3-negative and CXCR3-positive naive CD8 T cells. General study results and limits: Hydrophobicity was higher for TRB CDR3s found in CXCR3-positive naive cells than in CXCR3-negative naive cells.

Their antigen targets remain unknown. cDNA libraries for TRB were generated by 5' RACE incorporating UMI labels. TCRdb re-called the 5' RACE reads and shows each CDR3 protein once, DNA omitted. Seen in this sample are 85,000 to 90,000 distinct CDR3 sequences; the ten most common clones hold 0.75% to 0.95%. Sequencing was done on a sample of naive CXCR3+ CD8+ T cells from blood. Subset of the sample: CD45RO-CCR7+CD27+CD95- naive CD8+ T cells expressing CXCR3 (TNR3+). Receptors originate from a human donor in good health. Some clones in this sample may be carry-over from other donors' samples.

The chain carries TRBV7-9 and TRBJ2-1; the D gene TCRdb calls, TRBD2, cannot be checked with no DNA. CDR1 and CDR2 (germline): SEHNR, FQNEAQ (reference sequence). The CDR3 has 14 amino acids. The CDR3 loop is CASRSNTGGDEQFF.

V gene TRBV4-1 combines with J gene TRBJ1-2; TCRdb names TRBD1, which stays unverified in the absence of DNA. The CDR3 spans 15 residues. The germline CDR1 and CDR2 sequences are MGHRA and YSYEKL. CDR3 sequence reads: CASHKTGDSPYGYTF.

The rearrangement links TRBV2 to TRBJ1-2; TCRdb's D call, TRBD1, is unchecked because there is no DNA. CDR1 and CDR2 from the germline V gene are SNHLY and FYNNEI. The CDR3 consists of 14 residues. The CDR3 region is CATFTGTGGIGYTF.

The CDR3 here is CASSLPGDMNEQYF. V gene TRBV28 combines with J gene TRBJ2-7; there is no DNA to check the TCRdb D call of TRBD1. The CDR3 spans 14 residues. Germline CDR1 MDHEN, CDR2 SYDVKM. Using reference TRBV28 and TRBJ2-7 for the parts outside the CDR3, the full variable domain is DVKVTQSSRYLVKRTGEKVFLECVQDMDHENMFWYRQDPGLGLRLIYFSYDVKMKEKGDIPEGYSVSREKKERFSLILESASTNQTSMYLCASSLPGDMNEQYFGPGTRLTVT.

The chain combines TRBV7-9 with TRBJ2-1; there is no DNA to check the TCRdb D call of TRBD1. The CDR3 is 14 residues long. The germline CDR1 and CDR2 sequences are SEHNR and FQNEAQ (reference sequence). This CDR3 reads CASSSDRGFNEQFF.

The genes are TRBV7-9 and TRBJ2-7; TCRdb's D call, TRBD2, is unchecked because there is no DNA. The CDR3 extends over 14 amino acids. The V gene's germline CDR1 is SEHNR and CDR2 FQNEAQ (reference sequence). CDR3 protein: CASSPGLAGLDQYF.

The V and J genes are TRBV14 and TRBJ2-1; without DNA, the TCRdb call of TRBD2 cannot be checked. The CDR3 sequence is 15 residues long. Germline V CDR1 and CDR2: SGHDN, FVKESK. The CDR3 sequence is CASSQGQAGYNEQFF.

This sequence joins TRBV28 and TRBJ2-7. Germline CDR1 is MDHEN and CDR2 is SYDVKM. The CDR3 has 14 amino acids. This CDR3 is CASRLPGETYEQYF.

The gene calls are TRBV28 and TRBJ2-3; as DNA is missing, the TRBD1 call by TCRdb cannot be tested. The CDR3 is 13 residues long. CDR1 MDHEN and CDR2 SYDVKM come from the germline V gene. The CDR3 region is CASSRRGKDTQYF.

This chain connects TRBV12-5 to TRBJ1-1. CDR3 length: 14 amino acids. CDR1 and CDR2 (germline): LGHNT, FRNRAP. CDR3 sequence reads: CASGLVQMNTEAFF.

The rearrangement joins TRBV28 to TRBJ2-3; there is no DNA to check the TCRdb D call of TRBD2. CDR1 and CDR2 from the germline V gene are MDHEN and SYDVKM. The CDR3 runs 16 residues. The CDR3 spells CASSLVQRGVTDTQYF.

V gene TRBV5-1 combines with J gene TRBJ2-1; as DNA is missing, the TRBD2 call by TCRdb cannot be tested. Germline CDR1 SGHRS, CDR2 YFSETQ. The CDR3 spans 14 residues. The CDR3 spells CASSPQGRPNEQFF.

The chain joins TRBV29-1 to TRBJ2-7; TCRdb selects TRBD1, and the lack of DNA leaves this call unchecked. This CDR3 is built from 13 residues. Germline V gene lookup returns CDR1 SQVTM and CDR2 ANQGSEA. The CDR3 loop reads CSAYRGQGDEQYF.

The chain uses TRBV7-8 and TRBJ2-7; checking the TCRdb D call of TRBD1 is not possible without DNA. Germline values: CDR1 SGHVS, CDR2 FQNEAQ. This CDR3 has 17 residues. CDR3 amino acids: CASSPVSRDSETYEQYF.

The genes are TRBV6-1 and TRBJ1-2; TCRdb's D gene call, TRBD1, goes unchecked for lack of DNA. The CDR3 has 19 residues. In germline, CDR1 is MNHNS, CDR2 SASEGT. The CDR3 spells CASTPLPGQGALRRYGYTF.

The rearrangement uses TRBV7-6 and TRBJ2-1; the TCRdb call, TRBD2, lacks DNA for checking. This CDR3 has 15 residues. Germline lookup yields CDR1 SGHVS and CDR2 FNYEAQ. The CDR3 sequence: CASSSRLPAYNEQFF.

The rearrangement joins TRBV4-1 to TRBJ2-7; TCRdb returns TRBD1, unconfirmable since there is no DNA. Per germline, CDR1 MGHRA and CDR2 YSYEKL. The CDR3 covers 15 residues. The CDR3 loop is CASSLRGGLPYEQYF.

The V and J genes are TRBV20-1 and TRBJ2-7; TCRdb's assignment of TRBD2 cannot be checked, as there is no DNA. In germline, CDR1 is DFQATT, CDR2 SNEGSKA (reference sequence). This CDR3 is built from 14 residues. The CDR3 reads CSASPGLAPYEQYF.

J is TRBJ2-3 and V is TRBV20-1; TCRdb indicates TRBD2, and absent DNA this call remains unverified. The germline V gene has CDR1 DFQATT and CDR2 SNEGSKA (reference sequence). The CDR3 sequence is 17 residues long. CDR3 sequence reads: CSATSGGLTVITDTQYF.

The V gene is TRBV9, the J gene TRBJ2-3. The CDR3 loop spans 11 amino acids. Germline V gene sequence: CDR1 SGDLS, CDR2 YYNGEE. The CDR3 loop reads CASSGGDTQYF.

V is TRBV4-3 and J is TRBJ2-5; the TCRdb call, TRBD1, lacks DNA for checking. Germline V gives CDR1 LGHNA, CDR2 YSLEER. This CDR3 is 16 amino acids long. The chain's CDR3 is CASSQDGGTGEETQYF.

This chain joins TRBV7-3 and TRBJ2-1; TCRdb names TRBD2, which stays unverified in the absence of DNA. This CDR3 has 17 amino acids. From germline, CDR1 is SGHTA and CDR2 FQGTGA. The CDR3 reads CASSYLWRREENNEQFF.

The chain combines TRBV29-1 with TRBJ2-2. Germline-derived CDR1 and CDR2 are SQVTM and ANQGSEA. This CDR3 spans 12 amino acids. CDR3 sequence reads: CSVVGFGGELFF.

The chain has TRBV28 and TRBJ1-5. Germline CDR1 reads MDHEN; CDR2 reads SYDVKM. CDR3 size: 14 residues. CDR3 residues: CASSSRGGVQPQHF.

CDR3 protein: CASSLAGGAGEQYF. The chain is built from TRBV12-3 or TRBV12-4 and TRBJ2-7; absent DNA, TCRdb's TRBD1 call cannot be checked. The CDR3 consists of 14 residues.